One sample yielded the 3 T cell receptor beta chains listed below, sequenced in a study of identical twins. TCRdb re-analysed the 5' RACE reads in MiXCR, keeping a single row per CDR3 protein. The table has 400,000 to 600,000 distinct CDR3 sequences, 20% to 25% seen once. The data were also submitted as part of a second study, on yellow fever vaccine responses in identical twins.

The sample taken for sequencing was CD4+ T cells sorted from blood. The receptors shown here come from a woman younger than 35 in good health.

The CDR3 region is CANHTAQLAGGLCDEQFF. In nucleotides, the CDR3 is TGTGCCAACCATACTGCCCAACTAGCGGGAGGATTGTGCGATGAGCAGTTCTTC. This sequence joins TRBV12-3 or TRBV12-4 and TRBJ2-1, with 12 bases aligning to TRBD2. The CDR3 sequence is 18 residues long. V lost 10 bases to trimming and J lost 8 bases; unmatched junction nucleotides: 21.

The rearrangement joins TRBV6-1 to TRBJ1-2, with a tentative D call TRBD1 (6 bases). The CDR3 consists of 13 residues. Germline V gives CDR1 MNHNS, CDR2 SASEGT. Trimming pared 6 bases from V and 8 bases from J, leaving 16 bases between. In nucleotides, the CDR3 is TGTGCCAGCAGAGGGCGGGGGGCGCGGGGCTACACCTTC. This codes for CASRGRGARGYTF.

This clonotype was found a few times. This sequence joins TRBV24-1 and TRBJ1-5; D is unclear. The CDR3 is 13 amino acids. The germline V gene has CDR1 KGHDR and CDR2 SFDVKD. The germline V and J ends were trimmed by 0 bases and 6 bases, with 5 bases remaining between them. CDR3 sequence (DNA): TGTGCCACCAGTGATTTGCAAGGTCAGCCCCAGCATTTT. The encoded protein is CATSDLQGQPQHF.